This TCR beta chain was profiled in a study of blood T cell repertoires in COVID-19. The overall study: T cells, B-cell-depleted T cells, or PBMCs supplied cDNA or gDNA.

In the original analysis: Reference gene primer amplification in the assay estimated nucleated cell counts. The protocol was immunoSEQ multiplex PCR, while the TCRdb copy is restricted to in-frame clones and leaves out a portion. That table is the source of V, J and clone size, and D and trimming were worked out from the DNA. The data contain about 15,000 clones, roughly 92% of them singletons. The V end lost 10 bases, the J end lost 11 bases, and 14 bases lay between the germline ends. The CDR3 is 10 amino acids. Germline V gene lookup returns CDR1 MNHEY and CDR2 SVGAGI. This receptor was obtained from a human donor with active COVID-19. The donor label of this sample is uncertain. The sequenced sample was peripheral blood. J is TRBJ1-1 and V is TRBV6-5; TRBD1 is a possible D gene (5 bases). DNA of the CDR3: TGTGCCACCTGCGGGGGGTGGGCTTTCTTT. Translating gives CATCGGWAFF.